This record concerns one TCR beta chain sequence. The sample comes from a study of metastatic and nonmetastatic thyroid tumors. Source study methods: Differences in CDR3 between clinicopathological groups were drawn on to build a classifier intended to discriminate distant-metastatic papillary thyroid cancer patients. TCRdb re-called the PCR reads via MiXCR. The V and J calls and clone size come from TCRdb's table, not from the authors' own analysis. The sample lists tens of thousands of clones, roughly a quarter occurring once. V trimming: 7 bases; J trimming: 5 bases; junction bases outside the gene matches: 5. The CDR3 length is 14 residues. Germline lookup yields CDR1 MDHEN and CDR2 SYDVKM. Before thyroid surgery, none of the patients had received any treatment.

The sample consisted of tumor tissue. This rearrangement joins TRBV28 to TRBJ2-1; TRBD2 agrees at 10 bases. The source is a female donor with papillary thyroid cancer or a benign thyroid nodule (not recorded which). Some clones in this sample may be carry-over from other donors' samples. This CDR3 reads CASTTSGFHNEQFF. The CDR3 coding sequence is TGTGCCAGCACGACTAGCGGGTTCCACAATGAGCAGTTCTTC.